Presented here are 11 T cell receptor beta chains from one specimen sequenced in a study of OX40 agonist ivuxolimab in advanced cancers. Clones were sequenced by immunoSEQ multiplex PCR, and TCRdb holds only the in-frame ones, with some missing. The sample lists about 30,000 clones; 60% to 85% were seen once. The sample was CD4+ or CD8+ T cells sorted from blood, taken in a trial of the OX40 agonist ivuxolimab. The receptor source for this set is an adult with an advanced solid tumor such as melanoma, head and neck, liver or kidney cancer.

CDR3: CAWGAPGGNQPQHF. The DNA for the CDR3 is TGTGCCTGGGGGGCCCCCGGAGGGAACCAGCCCCAGCATTTT. The genes are TRBV30 and TRBJ1-5, with D possibly matching TRBD1 (5 bases). Germline CDR1 is GTSNPN and CDR2 is SVGIG (reference sequence). The V gene lost 5 bases and the J gene lost 7 bases, with 18 bases spanning the gap. The length of the CDR3 is 14 residues.

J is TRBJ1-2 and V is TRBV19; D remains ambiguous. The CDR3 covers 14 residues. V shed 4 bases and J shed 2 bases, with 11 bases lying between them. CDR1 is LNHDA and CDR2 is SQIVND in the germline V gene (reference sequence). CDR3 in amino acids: CASSTPGLNYGYTF. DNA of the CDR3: TGTGCCAGTAGTACCCCCGGACTAAACTATGGCTACACCTTC.

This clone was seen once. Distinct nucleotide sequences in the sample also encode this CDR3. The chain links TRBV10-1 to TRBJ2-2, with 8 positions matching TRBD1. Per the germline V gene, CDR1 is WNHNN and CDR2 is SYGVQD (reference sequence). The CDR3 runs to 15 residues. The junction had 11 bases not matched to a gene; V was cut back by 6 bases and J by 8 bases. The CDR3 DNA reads TGCGCCAGCAGCGCCGACAGGGGCGGCACTGGGGAGCTGTTTTTT. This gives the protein CASSADRGGTGELFF.

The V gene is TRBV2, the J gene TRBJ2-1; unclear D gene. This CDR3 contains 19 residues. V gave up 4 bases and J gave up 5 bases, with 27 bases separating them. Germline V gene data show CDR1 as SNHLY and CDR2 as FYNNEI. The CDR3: CASSVSDVGLGNRNNEQFF. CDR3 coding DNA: TGTGCCAGCAGTGTGTCCGATGTAGGGTTGGGCAACCGGAACAATGAGCAGTTCTTC.

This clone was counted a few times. DNA for the CDR3: TGCAGCGTTGAAGGGAGATTCAATGAGCAGTTCTTC. It is translated as CSVEGRFNEQFF. The chain links TRBV29-1 to TRBJ2-1; D gene unclear. Germline CDR1 and CDR2: SQVTM and ANQGSEA. Trimming pared 1 base from V and 6 bases from J, leaving 7 bases between. The CDR3 contains 12 residues.

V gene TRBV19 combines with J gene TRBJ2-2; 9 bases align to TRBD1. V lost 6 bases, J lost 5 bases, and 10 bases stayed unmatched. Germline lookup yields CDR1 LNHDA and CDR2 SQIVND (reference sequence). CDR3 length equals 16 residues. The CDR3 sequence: CASRDSGTGSTGELFF. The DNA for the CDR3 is TGTGCCAGTAGGGATTCGGGGACAGGGTCTACCGGGGAGCTGTTTTTT.

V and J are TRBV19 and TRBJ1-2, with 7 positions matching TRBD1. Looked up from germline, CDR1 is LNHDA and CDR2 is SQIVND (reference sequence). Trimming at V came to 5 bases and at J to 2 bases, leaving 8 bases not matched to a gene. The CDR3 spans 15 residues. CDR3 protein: CASSHEGAQNYGYTF. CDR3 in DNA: TGTGCCAGTAGTCACGAGGGGGCTCAAAACTATGGCTACACCTTC. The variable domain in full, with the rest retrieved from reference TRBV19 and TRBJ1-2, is DGGITQSPKYLFRKEGQNVTLSCEQNLNHDAMYWYRQDPGQGLRLIYYSQIVNDFQKGDIAEGYSVSREKKESFPLTVTSAQKNPTAFYLCASSHEGAQNYGYTFGSGTRLTVV.

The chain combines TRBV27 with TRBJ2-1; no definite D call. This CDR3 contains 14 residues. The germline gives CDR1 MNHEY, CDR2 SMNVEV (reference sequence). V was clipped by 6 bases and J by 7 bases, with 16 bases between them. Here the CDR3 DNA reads TGTGCCAGCAGCTTAACACGACTGGTAAATGAGCAGTTCTTC. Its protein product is CASSLTRLVNEQFF.

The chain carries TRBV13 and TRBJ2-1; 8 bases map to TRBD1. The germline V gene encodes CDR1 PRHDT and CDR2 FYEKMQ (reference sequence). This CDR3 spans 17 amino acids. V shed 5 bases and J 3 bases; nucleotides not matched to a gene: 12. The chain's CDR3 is CASSQHRQGRFYNEQFF. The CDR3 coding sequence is TGTGCCAGCAGCCAACACCGACAGGGGCGTTTCTACAATGAGCAGTTCTTC.

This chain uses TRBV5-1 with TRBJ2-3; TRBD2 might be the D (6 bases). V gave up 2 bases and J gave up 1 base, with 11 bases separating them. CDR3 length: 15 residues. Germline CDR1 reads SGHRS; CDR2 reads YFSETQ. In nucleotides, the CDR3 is TGCGCCAGCAGCTTTGCGGGGCCTGGCACAGATACGCAGTATTTT. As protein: CASSFAGPGTDTQYF.

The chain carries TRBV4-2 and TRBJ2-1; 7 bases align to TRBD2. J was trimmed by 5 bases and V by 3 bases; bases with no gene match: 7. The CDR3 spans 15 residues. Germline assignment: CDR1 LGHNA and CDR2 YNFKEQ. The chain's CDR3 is CASSHDLRGNNEQFF. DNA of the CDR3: TGTGCCAGCAGCCACGACTTGCGGGGGAACAATGAGCAGTTCTTC.